These 22 T cell receptor beta chains were sequenced from one sample in a study of cytomegalovirus exposure and HLA in healthy donors. Method: immunoSEQ multiplex PCR; TCRdb's copy keeps in-frame clones and lacks some. Altogether tens of thousands of clones are present, about 94% being singletons, with the ten largest covering approximately 4.5%. Sequencing was done on a sample of PBMCs. The receptor set was obtained from a man between 18 and 29 years old in good health and CMV-seropositive.

This clone has a single count. This sequence joins TRBV28 and TRBJ2-1; 11 positions agree with TRBD2. The CDR3 runs to 12 residues. V was clipped by 7 bases and J by 14 bases; unmatched bases: 7. CDR1 MDHEN and CDR2 SYDVKM come from the germline V gene. CDR3 in DNA: TGTGCCAGCAAGCTAGCGGGGGGCCTGGAGTTCTTC. Protein sequence: CASKLAGGLEFF.

V gene TRBV28 combines with J gene TRBJ2-1; weak D call: TRBD2 (6 bases). Germline V gene data show CDR1 as MDHEN and CDR2 as SYDVKM. Trimming took 5 bases from V and 0 from J, leaving 17 bases between them. The CDR3 has 17 amino acids. In DNA form, the CDR3 reads TGTGCCAGCAGTGCTCCTAGTGGGGGGAGCTCCTACAATGAGCAGTTCTTC. Amino acids: CASSAPSGGSSYNEQFF. The full variable domain, rest sourced from reference TRBV28 and TRBJ2-1, is DVKVTQSSRYLVKRTGEKVFLECVQDMDHENMFWYRQDPGLGLRLIYFSYDVKMKEKGDIPEGYSVSREKKERFSLILESASTNQTSMYLCASSAPSGGSSYNEQFFGPGTRLTVL.

This chain links TRBV28 with TRBJ1-4; a weak D match, TRBD1 (6 bases). The germline V and J ends were trimmed by 11 bases and 4 bases, with 17 bases remaining between them. In germline, CDR1 is MDHEN, CDR2 SYDVKM. The CDR3 runs to 14 residues. For the CDR3, the DNA is TGTGCCGGTAGAAAGGAGGACAGTAATGAAAAACTGTTTTTT. Protein product: CAGRKEDSNEKLFF.

The chain has TRBV5-8 and TRBJ1-4; D gene unclear. The CDR3 length is 17 residues. Germline-derived CDR1 and CDR2 are SGHTS and YDEGEE. The V end lost 0 bases, the J end lost 3 bases, and 15 bases lay between the germline ends. The chain's CDR3 is CASSLVPGNVANEKLFF. Written as DNA, the CDR3 is TGTGCCAGCAGCTTGGTCCCGGGGAATGTAGCTAATGAAAAACTGTTTTTT.

J is TRBJ2-7 and V is TRBV6-5, with D perhaps matching TRBD1 (5 bases). With 2 bases removed from V and 0 bases from J, the gap between germline ends came to 8 bases. The CDR3 runs to 14 residues. Germline assignment: CDR1 MNHEY and CDR2 SVGAGI. The CDR3 coding sequence is TGTGCCAGCAGTTACCAGGGCCCCTCCTACGAGCAGTACTTC. Translating it yields CASSYQGPSYEQYF.

This chain links TRBV5-1 with TRBJ2-2; 9 nucleotides align to TRBD1. Germline CDR1 is SGHRS and CDR2 is YFSETQ. CDR3 size: 14 residues. The V and J ends lost 3 bases and 7 bases, in that order; junction bases with no gene match: 4. The DNA for the CDR3 is TGCGCCAGCAGCTCCGGGACAGGGATCGGGGAGCTGTTTTTT. Encoded protein: CASSSGTGIGELFF.

The chain employs TRBV6-1 and TRBJ2-2; D is perhaps TRBD2 (5 bases). This CDR3 region has 13 residues. In germline, CDR1 is MNHNS, CDR2 SASEGT. The V gene lost 8 bases and the J gene lost 3 bases, with 10 bases spanning the gap. CDR3 in amino acids: CASLWGDTGELFF. The CDR3 nucleotides are TGTGCCAGCTTATGGGGAGACACCGGGGAGCTGTTTTTT.

The chain combines TRBV11-2 with TRBJ1-4; 8 nucleotides match TRBD1. The CDR3 is made up of 16 amino acids. Germline V gene sequence: CDR1 SGHAT, CDR2 FQNNGV. Trimming removed 5 bases from V and 0 bases from J; junction bases left unmatched: 5. The CDR3: CASSLPGGATNEKLFF. CDR3 sequence (DNA): TGTGCCAGCAGCCTCCCAGGGGGCGCAACTAATGAAAAACTGTTTTTT.

In nucleotides, the CDR3 is TGTGCCAGCAGCCGCGGGACAGGGATAAACACCGGGGAGCTGTTTTTT. Its translation: CASSRGTGINTGELFF. The chain combines TRBV5-4 with TRBJ2-2, with TRBD1 matching 9 bases. CDR1 SGHNT and CDR2 YYREEE come from the germline V gene (reference sequence). The CDR3 consists of 16 residues. The trim removed 4 bases at V and 2 bases at J, leaving 6 bases unmatched.

In its sample, this clone was seen once. The chain joins TRBV7-9 to TRBJ2-7, with 7 bases aligning to TRBD2. The ends lost 0 bases at V and 0 bases at J; junction bases unmatched: 8. The germline CDR1 and CDR2 sequences are SEHNR and FQNEAQ (reference sequence). The CDR3 runs 17 residues. CDR3 nucleotides: TGTGCCAGCAGCTTAGCCGGGGGGAGGGAGCACTCCTACGAGCAGTACTTC. Its protein is CASSLAGGREHSYEQYF.

V usage is TRBV20-1 and J usage is TRBJ1-2; D unclear. The length of the CDR3 is 11 residues. V lost 4 bases and J 8 bases, leaving 11 bases between the germline ends. CDR1 and CDR2 (germline): DFQATT, SNEGSKA (reference sequence). Written as DNA, the CDR3 is TGCAGTGCTACAGCGGCTGAAGGCTACACCTTC. This encodes CSATAAEGYTF.

The rearrangement joins TRBV4-1 to TRBJ2-5, with 9 bases that match TRBD2. CDR3 length: 15 residues. Germline V gene data show CDR1 as MGHRA and CDR2 as YSYEKL. J was trimmed by 1 base and V by 5 bases; bases with no gene match: 5. The CDR3: CASSSLLAGQETQYF. CDR3 bases: TGCGCCAGCAGCAGTTTACTAGCGGGCCAAGAGACCCAGTACTTC.

The CDR3, as DNA: TGTGCCAGCAGCTTGCAGTACGAGACCCAGTACTTC. Translation gives CASSLQYETQYF. This sequence joins TRBV11-3 and TRBJ2-5; D gene ambiguous. CDR3 length: 12 amino acids. The ends were cut back, 3 bases at V and 5 bases at J, with 7 bases in the middle. CDR1 and CDR2 from the germline V gene are SGHNT and YENEEA.

V and J are TRBV19 and TRBJ1-2, with D perhaps TRBD1 (6 bases). The ends were cut back, 7 bases at V and 4 bases at J, with 13 bases in the middle. Germline loops: CDR1 LNHDA, CDR2 SQIVND (reference sequence). The CDR3 has 13 amino acids. The CDR3 is CASTRQDIYGYTF. In nucleotides, the CDR3 is TGTGCCAGTACCCGACAGGATATCTATGGCTACACCTTC.

The J gene is TRBJ2-1, the V gene TRBV19; 8 nucleotides line up with TRBD1. CDR3 length: 15 amino acids. Germline CDR1 LNHDA, CDR2 SQIVND (reference sequence). J lost 6 bases, V lost 6 bases, and 10 bases had no gene match. For the CDR3, the DNA is TGTGCCAGTAGCCAAACCGGGACAGGCCCCAATGAGCAGTTCTTC. It codes for CASSQTGTGPNEQFF.

CDR3 in amino acids: CASSSGTVYGYTF. CDR3 nucleotide sequence: TGCGCCAGCAGCTCCGGGACAGTCTATGGCTACACCTTC. The V and J genes are TRBV5-1 and TRBJ1-2, with 7 positions matching TRBD1. Trimming removed 3 bases from V and 4 bases from J; junction bases left unmatched: 3. Germline-derived CDR1 and CDR2 are SGHRS and YFSETQ. CDR3 size: 13 residues.

This clone showed up just once. The chain combines TRBV6-1 with TRBJ2-2; no clear D. CDR1 MNHNS and CDR2 SASEGT come from the germline V gene. CDR3 length: 17 amino acids. The V gene lost 3 bases and the J gene lost 1 base, with 15 bases spanning the gap. DNA of the CDR3: TGTGCCAGCAGTGATCTCGTCGACATGTTGAACACCGGGGAGCTGTTTTTT. Translated: CASSDLVDMLNTGELFF.

The V call is TRBV9, the J call TRBJ2-2; the D gene is possibly TRBD2 (5 bases). V gave up 0 bases and J gave up 3 bases, with 9 bases separating them. The CDR3 loop spans 15 amino acids. CDR1 and CDR2 (germline): SGDLS, YYNGEE. The CDR3 bases are TGTGCCAGCAGCGTAGCGGGAAGGGACACCGGGGAGCTGTTTTTT. This translates into CASSVAGRDTGELFF.

The CDR3 here is CASSLSTGGFVNQPQHF. The CDR3 DNA follows: TGTGCCAGCAGTTTGTCGACAGGGGGATTTGTCAATCAGCCCCAGCATTTT. The chain combines TRBV28 with TRBJ1-5, with 9 bases lining up with TRBD1. Germline lookup yields CDR1 MDHEN and CDR2 SYDVKM. The CDR3 sequence is 17 residues long. The junction had 9 bases not matched to a gene; V was cut back by 3 bases and J by 3 bases.

The chain couples TRBV7-2 to TRBJ2-1; 9 positions agree with TRBD2. With V trimmed by 2 bases and J by 8 bases, 7 bases remained unmatched. Germline-derived CDR1 and CDR2 are SGHTA and FQGNSA. The CDR3 spans 15 residues. CDR3 bases: TGTGCCAGCAGCTTACTTTTAGCGGGGGCGGATGAGCAGTTCTTC. The encoded protein is CASSLLLAGADEQFF. The whole variable domain, remainder taken from reference TRBV7-2 and TRBJ2-1, is GAGVSQSPSNKVTEKGKDVELRCDPISGHTALYWYRQSLGQGLEFLIYFQGNSAPDKSGLPSDRFSAERTGGSVSTLTIQRTQQEDSAVYLCASSLLLAGADEQFFGPGTRLTVL.

V usage is TRBV5-1 and J usage is TRBJ2-7, with TRBD1 matching 10 bases. J was trimmed by 4 bases and V by 4 bases; bases with no gene match: 8. The germline gives CDR1 SGHRS, CDR2 YFSETQ. The CDR3 is made up of 15 amino acids. CDR3 bases: TGCGCCAGCAGCATTACGGGACAGGGGTCGTACGAGCAGTACTTC. This sequence encodes CASSITGQGSYEQYF. Supplemented by reference TRBV5-1 and TRBJ2-7, the full variable domain reads KAGVTQTPRYLIKTRGQQVTLSCSPISGHRSVSWYQQTPGQGLQFLFEYFSETQRNKGNFPGRFSGRQFSNSRSEMNVSTLELGDSALYLCASSITGQGSYEQYFGPGTRLTVT.

V usage is TRBV4-2 and J usage is TRBJ2-1; 9 nucleotides line up with TRBD1. Germline V gene sequence: CDR1 LGHNA, CDR2 YNFKEQ. V shed 4 bases and J 0 bases; nucleotides not matched to a gene: 7. The CDR3 is made up of 17 amino acids. CDR3 region: CASSLTGQGFSYNEQFF. DNA for the CDR3: TGTGCCAGCAGCCTCACGGGACAGGGATTCTCCTACAATGAGCAGTTCTTC.